The 23 T cell receptor beta chains below were found in one sample sequenced in a study of cytomegalovirus exposure and HLA in healthy donors. It was with 60 Vbeta and 13 Jbeta primers that the PCR ran. TCRdb's copy holds only in-frame clones and misses some; the assay was immunoSEQ multiplex PCR. The table records about 120,000 clones, 75% to 90% of them present only once. The specimen sequenced was PBMCs. The receptors derive from a man aged 40-55 years in good health and CMV-seronegative.

This clone was counted a few times. Distinct nucleotide sequences in the sample also encode this CDR3. The chain links TRBV28 to TRBJ2-1; perhaps TRBD2 as D (5 bases). Trimming took 2 bases from V and 4 from J, leaving 9 bases between them. The CDR3 is 14 amino acids. The germline gives CDR1 MDHEN, CDR2 SYDVKM. In nucleotides, the CDR3 is TGTGCCAGCAGTTTACCGCCGGGATACAATGAGCAGTTCTTC. Its translation: CASSLPPGYNEQFF.

The rearrangement joins TRBV20-1 to TRBJ2-7; D uncertain. Germline CDR1 is DFQATT and CDR2 is SNEGSKA (reference sequence). Trimming stripped 3 bases from V and 5 bases from J, with 8 bases between. This CDR3 has 11 residues. In DNA form, the CDR3 reads TGCAGTGCTAGCCCCATAGACGAGCAGTACTTC. Translated: CSASPIDEQYF.

The J gene is TRBJ1-5, the V gene TRBV2; unclear D gene. CDR1 is SNHLY, CDR2 FYNNEI, per germline. Trimming took off 1 base at V and 4 bases at J, with 11 bases between the two ends. The length of the CDR3 is 15 residues. CDR3: CASSEDRVPNQPQHF. The CDR3 DNA follows: TGTGCCAGCAGTGAAGATCGGGTCCCGAATCAGCCCCAGCATTTT. Full variable domain (remainder filled in from reference TRBV2 and TRBJ1-5): EPEVTQTPSHQVTQMGQEVILRCVPISNHLYFYWYRQILGQKVEFLVSFYNNEISEKSEIFDDQFSVERPDGSNFTLKIRSTKLEDSAMYFCASSEDRVPNQPQHFGDGTRLSIL.

The V and J genes are TRBV27 and TRBJ2-5; D is unclear. Near its end, the DNA agrees better with TRBJ2-7, so the J call may be wrong. The CDR3 is made up of 10 amino acids. The germline V gene encodes CDR1 MNHEY and CDR2 SMNVEV (reference sequence). Written as DNA, the CDR3 is TGTGCCAGCTATTCCTACGAGCAGTACTTC. Translation gives CASYSYEQYF.

The chain links TRBV10-3 to TRBJ1-2; D may be TRBD1 (6 bases). The CDR3 is 16 amino acids. V lost 0 bases and J 4 bases, leaving 15 bases between the germline ends. Germline assignment: CDR1 ENHRY and CDR2 SYGVKD. The CDR3 loop is CAISESTGPPSYGYTF. Written as DNA, the CDR3 is TGTGCCATCAGTGAGTCAACAGGGCCGCCGAGCTATGGCTACACCTTC.

This clone was seen a single time. Other DNA sequences from this sample encode an identical CDR3 as well. The rearrangement joins TRBV9 to TRBJ1-3, with 9 bases identical to TRBD1. The germline CDR1 and CDR2 sequences are SGDLS and YYNGEE. The V segment lost 0 bases and the J segment 6 bases; nucleotides outside the gene matches: 4. The CDR3 length is 15 residues. The CDR3 nucleotides read TGTGCCAGCAGCGTAGAGGACAGGGGTGCAAACACCATATATTTT. It codes for CASSVEDRGANTIYF.

This clone showed up just once. V is TRBV29-1 and J is TRBJ2-1; 9 nucleotides match TRBD1. The CDR3 is made up of 14 amino acids. Trimming cost V 6 bases and J 4 bases; bases outside gene matches: 7. The germline V gene encodes CDR1 SQVTM and CDR2 ANQGSEA. CDR3 DNA: TGCAGCGTCGAGGGGGACAGGGTTTACAATGAGCAGTTCTTC. Translated: CSVEGDRVYNEQFF.

This clone was seen just once. The V gene is TRBV18, the J gene TRBJ1-2, with 8 bases fitting TRBD1. Germline assignment: CDR1 KGHSH and CDR2 LQKENI. V lost 2 bases and J lost 1; bases outside the gene matches: 3. The CDR3 runs to 15 residues. CDR3 bases: TGTGCCAGCTCACCAAAACAGGGGGATAACTATGGCTACACCTTC. Protein: CASSPKQGDNYGYTF.

Only one count was recorded for this clone. The CDR3 DNA is TGTGCCAGCTCACCACCGGGACAGGGCTCCTACGAGCAGTACTTC. Amino acids: CASSPPGQGSYEQYF. This chain joins TRBV18 and TRBJ2-7; 9 nucleotides match TRBD1. V lost 0 bases, J lost 0 bases, and 0 bases stayed unmatched. Germline-derived CDR1 and CDR2 are KGHSH and LQKENI. The CDR3 runs to 15 residues.

This sequence joins TRBV5-4 and TRBJ2-1; the D gene is possibly TRBD1 (6 bases). Germline V gene lookup returns CDR1 SGHNT and CDR2 YYREEE (reference sequence). V was shortened by 3 bases and J by 6 bases, with 16 bases between the two germline ends. This CDR3 has 15 residues. This CDR3 is CASSSPGQGPNEQFF. CDR3 in DNA: TGTGCCAGCAGCTCCCCGGGGCAGGGGCCCAATGAGCAGTTCTTC.

The rearrangement uses TRBV4-3 and TRBJ1-2; 7 bases line up with TRBD1. The V and J ends lost 2 bases and 2 bases, in that order; junction bases with no gene match: 2. From germline, CDR1 is LGHNA and CDR2 YSLEER. The CDR3 runs to 14 residues. CDR3 region: CASSQYRGNYGYTF. The DNA for the CDR3 is TGCGCCAGCAGCCAATACAGGGGAAACTATGGCTACACCTTC.

This chain links TRBV4-2 with TRBJ1-2; D may be TRBD1 (6 bases). Germline V CDR1 and CDR2: LGHNA, YNFKEQ. V lost 0 bases and J 7 bases, leaving 15 bases between the germline ends. This CDR3 is built from 15 residues. CDR3: CASSQDIGGAVGYTF. The CDR3 region has the DNA TGTGCCAGCAGCCAAGATATCGGGGGGGCCGTTGGCTACACCTTC.

The chain has TRBV6-1 and TRBJ1-1; TRBD1 agrees at 10 bases. The CDR3 loop spans 15 amino acids. CDR1 is MNHNS, CDR2 SASEGT, per germline. The ends lost 7 bases at V and 10 bases at J; junction bases unmatched: 15. CDR3 sequence: CASNPAAGDRGLAFF. The DNA for the CDR3 is TGTGCCAGCAATCCGGCGGCAGGGGACAGGGGTTTAGCTTTCTTT.

Only one count was recorded for this clone. The V gene is TRBV27, the J gene TRBJ2-3; 9 positions agree with TRBD2. The germline V gene encodes CDR1 MNHEY and CDR2 SMNVEV (reference sequence). The CDR3 is 15 amino acids. V shed 6 bases and J 5 bases; nucleotides not matched to a gene: 9. This CDR3 is CASSRTSGSEDTQYF. CDR3 DNA sequence: TGTGCCAGCAGCCGAACTAGCGGGTCAGAAGATACGCAGTATTTT.

This chain links TRBV5-1 with TRBJ1-2; 9 nucleotides match TRBD1. The CDR3 consists of 13 residues. Trimming cost V 5 bases and J 8 bases; bases outside gene matches: 7. Germline CDR1 SGHRS, CDR2 YFSETQ. This chain's CDR3 is CASRPTGGAGYTF. CDR3 nucleotide sequence: TGCGCCAGCAGGCCAACAGGGGGCGCCGGCTACACCTTC. The full variable domain, with the rest looked up from reference TRBV5-1 and TRBJ1-2, is KAGVTQTPRYLIKTRGQQVTLSCSPISGHRSVSWYQQTPGQGLQFLFEYFSETQRNKGNFPGRFSGRQFSNSRSEMNVSTLELGDSALYLCASRPTGGAGYTFGSGTRLTVV.

The V call is TRBV7-6, the J call TRBJ1-2, with 12 nucleotides matching TRBD1. The V and J ends lost 1 base and 4 bases, in that order; junction bases with no gene match: 7. There are 17 residues in the CDR3. Germline V CDR1 and CDR2: SGHVS, FNYEAQ. Written as DNA, the CDR3 is TGTGCCAGCAGCTTAGTAGGGACAGGGGGCCTCTCCTATGGCTACACCTTC. Its translation is CASSLVGTGGLSYGYTF.

This clone was observed once. The chain employs TRBV7-9 and TRBJ2-3; 9 positions match TRBD1. Germline CDR1 is SEHNR and CDR2 is FQNEAQ (reference sequence). After removal of 5 bases from V and 2 bases from J, the junction contained 5 bases not matched to a gene. The CDR3 is made up of 15 amino acids. Here the CDR3 DNA reads TGTGCCAGCAGCCAGGGACAGGGTATCACAGATACGCAGTATTTT. It yields the protein CASSQGQGITDTQYF.

This chain links TRBV5-5 with TRBJ2-7; 8 bases match TRBD2. CDR1 is SGHKS and CDR2 is YYEKEE in the germline V gene (reference sequence). The trim removed 2 bases at V and 1 base at J, leaving 11 bases unmatched. The CDR3 is made up of 17 amino acids. CDR3 in DNA: TGTGCCAGCAGCTTCGGGACCTGGACTAGCTCTTCCTACGAGCAGTACTTC. It codes for CASSFGTWTSSSYEQYF.

This clone was detected only a few times. This chain links TRBV11-2 with TRBJ2-7, with D maybe TRBD1 (5 bases). The CDR3 is 14 amino acids. The V gene's germline CDR1 is SGHAT and CDR2 FQNNGV. V lost 1 base to trimming and J lost 2 bases, with 9 bases between them. CDR3: CASSLVTRAYEQYF. The DNA of the CDR3 is TGTGCCAGCAGCTTAGTTACCAGGGCCTACGAGCAGTACTTC. Based on the CDR3 plus reference TRBV11-2 and TRBJ2-7, the full variable domain is EAGVAQSPRYKIIEKRQSVAFWCNPISGHATLYWYQQILGQGPKLLIQFQNNGVVDDSQLPKDRFSAERLKGVDSTLKIQPAKLEDSAVYLCASSLVTRAYEQYFGPGTRLTVT.

J is TRBJ2-3 and V is TRBV15, with no clear D. Germline V lookup: CDR1 LNHNV, CDR2 YYDKDF (reference sequence). The ends were cut back, 3 bases at V and 1 base at J, with 8 bases in the middle. This CDR3 comprises 14 residues. The CDR3 loop is CATSSSTGTDTQYF. CDR3 bases: TGTGCCACCAGCAGTTCTACAGGCACAGATACGCAGTATTTT.

The chain has TRBV7-3 and TRBJ2-1; TRBD2 might be the D (5 bases). The V end lost 2 bases, the J end lost 4 bases, and 15 bases lay between the germline ends. Germline CDR1 SGHTA, CDR2 FQGTGA. The CDR3 has 16 residues. CDR3 nucleotide sequence: TGTGCCAGCAGCTTAGGCGGGCTAACCCTTTACAATGAGCAGTTCTTC. Translating it yields CASSLGGLTLYNEQFF.

V gene TRBV7-2 combines with J gene TRBJ2-1, with 11 bases matching TRBD2. Germline CDR1 SGHTA, CDR2 FQGNSA. The CDR3 contains 16 residues. With 5 bases clipped from V and 6 bases from J, the junction kept 9 bases outside the gene matches. The CDR3 here is CASSPRGLAGGNEQFF. CDR3 bases: TGTGCCAGCAGCCCGCGGGGGCTAGCGGGAGGCAATGAGCAGTTCTTC.

The V gene is TRBV19, the J gene TRBJ2-2, with 11 bases identical to TRBD1. Germline lookup yields CDR1 LNHDA and CDR2 SQIVND (reference sequence). This CDR3 region has 16 residues. Trimming took 3 bases from V and 8 from J; bases not matched to a gene: 8. The CDR3 DNA follows: TGTGCCAGTAGTATCGGACAGGGGGCGCCCAGAGGGGAGCTGTTTTTT. Protein: CASSIGQGAPRGELFF.